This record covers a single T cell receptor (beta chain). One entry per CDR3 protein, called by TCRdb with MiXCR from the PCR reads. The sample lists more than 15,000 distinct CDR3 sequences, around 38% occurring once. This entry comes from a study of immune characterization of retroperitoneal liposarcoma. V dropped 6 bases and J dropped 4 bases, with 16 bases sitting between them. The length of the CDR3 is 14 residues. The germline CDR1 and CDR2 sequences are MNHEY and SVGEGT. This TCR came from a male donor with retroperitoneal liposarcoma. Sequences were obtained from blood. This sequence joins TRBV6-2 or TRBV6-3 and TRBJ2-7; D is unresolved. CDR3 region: CASRTTTRFYEQYF. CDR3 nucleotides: TGTGCCAGCAGAACTACCACTCGATTTTACGAGCAGTACTTC.